The 19 T cell receptor beta chains below all came from one sample that was sequenced in a study of T cells in Graves' hyperthyroidism and ophthalmopathy. RNA transcripts served as the template for amplifying TCR beta CDR3 regions. A first-round RT-PCR of the TCR CDR3 used the HTBI primer set. TCRdb independently ran MiXCR on the multiplex PCR reads; one entry per CDR3 protein. The data show almost 50,000 distinct CDR3 sequences, with roughly 51% seen just once and 30% to 40% held by the top ten. Source material: peripheral blood or thyroid tissue (not recorded which). Every receptor here comes from a man in his late teens or twenties with Graves' hyperthyroidism.

There are many counts of this clonotype. The chain combines TRBV20-1 with TRBJ2-2; D is perhaps TRBD1 (8 bases). V was cut by 5 bases and J by 4 bases, with 17 bases left in between. CDR1 and CDR2 (germline): DFQATT, SNEGSKA (reference sequence). CDR3 length equals 15 residues. Here the CDR3 DNA reads TGCAGTGCTGCGGGGGCGGACAGGGCCACCGGGGAGCTGTTTTTT. Translating it yields CSAAGADRATGELFF.

In this sample, this clonotype turned up many times. This chain joins TRBV7-2 and TRBJ1-1, with 10 bases matching TRBD1. Losses at the gene ends were 1 base for V and 6 bases for J; bases not matched to a gene: 14. CDR3 length: 18 amino acids. Germline V lookup: CDR1 SGHTA, CDR2 FQGNSA. The CDR3: CASSLVYFGDRGVSEAFF. The CDR3 DNA is TGTGCCAGCAGCTTAGTATATTTCGGGGACAGGGGTGTCTCTGAAGCTTTCTTT. Filled out from reference TRBV7-2 and TRBJ1-1, the complete variable domain reads GAGVSQSPSNKVTEKGKDVELRCDPISGHTALYWYRQSLGQGLEFLIYFQGNSAPDKSGLPSDRFSAERTGGSVSTLTIQRTQQEDSAVYLCASSLVYFGDRGVSEAFFGQGTRLTVV.

To note about this clonotype: A clone one base away is much larger, so this may be a read error. The genes are TRBV7-9 and TRBJ2-7; D uncertain. Germline CDR1 reads SEHNR; CDR2 reads FQNEAQ (reference sequence). This CDR3 is built from 16 residues. V dropped 6 bases and J dropped 2 bases, with 20 bases sitting between them. The CDR3 region is CASSFTRQGIPYEQYF. The CDR3 nucleotides are TGTGCCAGCAGTTTTACCCGACAAGGGATCCCCTACGAGCAGTACTTC.

Comments on this clonotype: A much larger clone differs by one base, so this may be a read error. The rearrangement links TRBV24-1 to TRBJ1-1, with D unresolved. This CDR3 contains 14 residues. Germline V lookup: CDR1 KGHDR, CDR2 SFDVKD. The CDR3 loop is CATRPRYTNTEAIF. The DNA of the CDR3 is TGTGCCACCAGACCGAGATATACGAACACTGAAGCTATCTTT.

The chain couples TRBV15 to TRBJ1-1; the D is unclear. The germline CDR1 and CDR2 sequences are LNHNV and YYDKDF (reference sequence). The V and J ends lost 1 base and 2 bases respectively, with 8 bases between them. The CDR3 is 14 amino acids. The CDR3 DNA reads as TGTGCCACCAGCAGAGCGTATCGTAACACTGAAGCTTTCTTT. Residues: CATSRAYRNTEAFF.

J is TRBJ2-7 and V is TRBV5-1; 10 bases match TRBD2. Germline trimming cut 1 base from V and 6 bases from J; bases unmatched to any gene: 10. Germline CDR1 and CDR2: SGHRS and YFSETQ. CDR3 size: 16 residues. Written as DNA, the CDR3 is TGCGCCAGCAGCTTGTCGGGTAGCGGGAGGAGCCTCGAGCAGTACTTC. As protein: CASSLSGSGRSLEQYF.

The V call is TRBV7-6, the J call TRBJ1-2, with unresolved D. This CDR3 spans 16 amino acids. Germline-derived CDR1 and CDR2 are SGHVS and FNYEAQ. Trimming removed 6 bases at V and 0 bases at J, with 17 bases between. This CDR3 reads CASSAARLTTNYGYTF. The CDR3 DNA is TGTGCCAGCAGTGCAGCAAGACTGACTACTAACTATGGCTACACCTTC.

This chain uses TRBV5-1 with TRBJ2-7, with 10 bases fitting TRBD2. The CDR3 loop spans 15 amino acids. CDR1 and CDR2 from the germline V gene are SGHRS and YFSETQ. Germline trimming cut 0 bases from V and 5 bases from J; bases unmatched to any gene: 5. Here the CDR3 reads CASSLGGLAGDEQYF. The DNA for the CDR3 is TGCGCCAGCAGCTTGGGTGGGCTAGCGGGAGACGAGCAGTACTTC.

This clonotype has at least ten counts. This sequence joins TRBV30 and TRBJ2-7, with D uncertain. The germline V gene has CDR1 GTSNPN and CDR2 SVGIG (reference sequence). V shed 3 bases and J shed 3 bases, with 15 bases lying between them. This CDR3 is 14 amino acids long. The DNA for the CDR3 is TGTGCCTGGAGAGATGCCGGGCCGCTCTACGAGCAGTACTTC. Translated: CAWRDAGPLYEQYF.

The gene calls are TRBV13 and TRBJ1-1, with TRBD1 as a possible D gene (5 bases). CDR3 length: 13 residues. Germline CDR1 is PRHDT and CDR2 is FYEKMQ (reference sequence). V was cut by 5 bases and J by 4 bases, with 11 bases left in between. This chain's CDR3 is CASSLPGGTEAFF. The CDR3 DNA reads as TGTGCCAGCAGCCTTCCCGGGGGCACTGAAGCTTTCTTT.

With respect to this clonotype: Sequence at one end of the junction differs from germline and may be a read error. The chain carries TRBV28 and TRBJ2-2; D remains ambiguous. CDR3 length: 15 amino acids. Germline V gene sequence: CDR1 MDHEN, CDR2 SYDVKM. Here the CDR3 reads CASGLFRLGTGELFF. As DNA, the CDR3 is TGTGCCAGCGGTTTATTCAGGTTGGGTACCGGGGAGCTGTTTTTT.

This clonotype has ten or more counts. The chain recombines TRBV20-1 with TRBJ2-3; 12 nucleotides agree with TRBD2. After removal of 5 bases from V and 5 bases from J, the junction contained 8 bases not matched to a gene. Germline V lookup: CDR1 DFQATT, CDR2 SNEGSKA (reference sequence). The CDR3 runs 15 residues. The CDR3 bases are TGCAGTGCTGCCCGGACTAGCGGGACGGGAGATACGCAGTATTTT. The encoded protein is CSAARTSGTGDTQYF.

Ten or more counts support this clonotype. This chain links TRBV9 with TRBJ1-4; 11 nucleotides agree with TRBD1. The CDR3 length is 17 residues. The trim removed 2 bases at V and 6 bases at J, leaving 9 bases unmatched. Germline V gene sequence: CDR1 SGDLS, CDR2 YYNGEE. This CDR3 is CASSVGRDRGTYEKLFF. In DNA, the CDR3 is TGTGCCAGCAGCGTGGGCCGGGACAGGGGGACGTATGAAAAACTGTTTTTT.

This clonotype was counted at least ten times. This chain links TRBV6-2 or TRBV6-3 with TRBJ2-7; D perhaps matches TRBD1 (6 bases). Trimming shortened V by 6 bases and J by 3 bases, and 21 bases separated the two germline ends. This CDR3 spans 16 amino acids. Germline assignment: CDR1 MNHEY and CDR2 SVGEGT. The CDR3 DNA sequence: TGTGCCAGCAGCTTTCCGTACAGGGAAGGAAACTACGAGCAGTACTTC. Translated, it gives CASSFPYREGNYEQYF.

The chain employs TRBV29-1 and TRBJ1-1; 10 nucleotides line up with TRBD1. Per germline, CDR1 SQVTM and CDR2 ANQGSEA. Losses at the gene ends were 4 bases for V and 3 bases for J; bases not matched to a gene: 5. This CDR3 is 14 amino acids long. In DNA form, the CDR3 reads TGCAGCGTTGGGACAGGGGGTGACGACACTGAAGCTTTCTTT. Translated, it gives CSVGTGGDDTEAFF.

V usage is TRBV4-1 and J usage is TRBJ1-1; no clear D gene. The CDR3 loop spans 13 amino acids. Trimming removed 0 bases from V and 4 bases from J, with 6 bases in between. CDR1 is MGHRA and CDR2 is YSYEKL in the germline V gene. The CDR3 protein is CASSQDRFTEAFF. CDR3 bases: TGCGCCAGCAGCCAAGACAGGTTCACTGAAGCTTTCTTT.

This chain uses TRBV11-2 with TRBJ2-7, with TRBD2 identical over 14 bases. From germline, CDR1 is SGHAT and CDR2 FQNNGV. The ends lost 5 bases at V and 5 bases at J; junction bases unmatched: 8. The CDR3 runs to 16 residues. CDR3 amino acids: CASSTGTSGSIDEQYF. The CDR3 DNA is TGTGCCAGCAGCACCGGGACTAGCGGGAGTATTGACGAGCAGTACTTC.

Only a few counts were recorded for this clonotype. This chain uses TRBV7-2 with TRBJ2-6; no clear D. CDR1 and CDR2 from the germline V gene are SGHTA and FQGNSA. The ends were cut back, 5 bases at V and 18 bases at J, with 8 bases in the middle. The CDR3 spans 9 residues. CDR3 in amino acids: CASSPGRTF. Written as DNA, the CDR3 is TGTGCCAGCAGCCCCGGTAGGACTTTC.

This chain uses TRBV24-1 with TRBJ1-5; D is ambiguous. Germline V lookup: CDR1 KGHDR, CDR2 SFDVKD. The CDR3 covers 12 residues. V gave up 9 bases and J gave up 5 bases, with 10 bases separating them. CDR3 DNA sequence: TGTGCCACCGAGGAACCGGATCAGCCCCAGCATTTT. Encoded protein: CATEEPDQPQHF.